What follows are 29 T cell receptor beta chains derived from one specimen sequenced in a study of T cell responses to AZD1222 COVID-19 vaccine. Clones were sequenced by immunoSEQ multiplex PCR, and TCRdb holds only the in-frame ones, with some missing. The sample shows 150,000 or so clones, 90% of them seen only once. Specimen: peripheral blood, collected on day 0 of AZD1222 vaccination. Source of these receptors: an adult in good health.

This CDR3 reads CASSQGTVLYGYTF. CDR3 bases: TGTGCCAGCAGCCAAGGGACGGTGTTGTATGGCTACACCTTC. The chain combines TRBV3-1 (or the pseudogene TRBV3-2) with TRBJ1-2; no firm D call. Germline CDR1 is LGHDT and CDR2 is YNNKEL (reference sequence). The CDR3 sequence is 14 residues long. V was trimmed by 1 base and J by 5 bases, leaving 11 bases between them.

This clone has only a few counts. The chain recombines TRBV6-1 with TRBJ1-4; TRBD1 agrees at 11 bases. Trimming took 0 bases from V and 7 from J; bases not matched to a gene: 1. From germline, CDR1 is MNHNS and CDR2 SASEGT. The CDR3 consists of 15 residues. This CDR3 reads CASSEAGTGGEKLFF. In nucleotides, the CDR3 is TGTGCCAGCAGTGAAGCCGGGACAGGGGGTGAAAAACTGTTTTTT.

The gene calls are TRBV5-4 and TRBJ1-2; 8 nucleotides align to TRBD1. Germline CDR1 reads SGHNT; CDR2 reads YYREEE (reference sequence). V shed 4 bases, J shed 7 bases, and the junction held 6 bases outside the gene matches. The CDR3 extends over 13 amino acids. In nucleotides, the CDR3 is TGTGCCAGCAGCCCGGACAGGGATCGTGGCTACACCTTC. Translation: CASSPDRDRGYTF.

This clone was counted between two and nine times. This chain links TRBV7-2 with TRBJ2-3; no definite D call. The germline CDR1 and CDR2 sequences are SGHTA and FQGNSA. Trimming took 3 bases from V and 2 from J, leaving 12 bases between them. The CDR3 spans 15 residues. The CDR3, as DNA: TGTGCCAGCAGCTTCGGCTACCTCTCCACAGATACGCAGTATTTT. This encodes CASSFGYLSTDTQYF. Full variable domain (rest looked up from reference TRBV7-2 and TRBJ2-3): GAGVSQSPSNKVTEKGKDVELRCDPISGHTALYWYRQSLGQGLEFLIYFQGNSAPDKSGLPSDRFSAERTGGSVSTLTIQRTQQEDSAVYLCASSFGYLSTDTQYFGPGTRLTVL.

The chain combines TRBV18 with TRBJ1-2, with 7 bases lining up with TRBD1. Germline V lookup: CDR1 KGHSH, CDR2 LQKENI. Trimming took 4 bases from V and 5 from J; bases not matched to a gene: 10. The length of the CDR3 is 15 residues. CDR3 coding DNA: TGTGCCAGCTCACGACCCCAGGGGGTAGGTTATGGCTACACCTTC. Protein: CASSRPQGVGYGYTF.

The V call is TRBV11-2, the J call TRBJ1-1; no reliable D call. Germline CDR1 SGHAT, CDR2 FQNNGV. The ends were cut back, 1 base at V and 2 bases at J, with 11 bases in the middle. The CDR3 runs to 15 residues. This CDR3 reads CASSLGDGPNTEAFF. The CDR3 nucleotides are TGTGCCAGCAGCTTAGGAGACGGGCCAAACACTGAAGCTTTCTTT.

The chain links TRBV5-8 to TRBJ1-1; D is perhaps TRBD1 (5 bases). V was shortened by 1 base and J by 1 base, with 11 bases between the two germline ends. CDR3 length equals 15 residues. Germline CDR1 and CDR2: SGHTS and YDEGEE. The CDR3 loop reads CASSLYTGENTEAFF. The CDR3, as DNA: TGTGCCAGCAGCTTGTATACAGGAGAGAACACTGAAGCTTTCTTT.

The chain employs TRBV27 and TRBJ1-1; 8 bases line up with TRBD1. Germline values: CDR1 MNHEY, CDR2 SMNVEV (reference sequence). The CDR3 is made up of 16 amino acids. The junction had 13 bases not matched to a gene; V was cut back by 6 bases and J by 4 bases. This chain's CDR3 is CASSDSDTTGGTEAFF. The CDR3 bases are TGTGCCAGCAGCGATTCTGATACTACAGGGGGCACTGAAGCTTTCTTT.

The chain carries TRBV5-5 and TRBJ2-7; D uncertain. Looked up from germline, CDR1 is SGHKS and CDR2 is YYEKEE (reference sequence). There are 13 residues in the CDR3. Deletions cut 0 bases from V and 0 bases from J, with 4 bases between. This CDR3 reads CASSLVTSYEQYF. The CDR3 coding sequence is TGTGCCAGCAGCTTGGTGACCTCCTACGAGCAGTACTTC.

The rearrangement uses TRBV7-3 and TRBJ2-1; D gene ambiguous. Germline loops: CDR1 SGHTA, CDR2 FQGTGA. The CDR3 extends over 13 amino acids. V lost 4 bases and J lost 4, with 8 bases in between. CDR3 protein: CASSSSGYNEQFF. CDR3 in DNA: TGTGCCAGCAGCTCCTCGGGTTACAATGAGCAGTTCTTC. Looking up the rest from reference TRBV7-3 and TRBJ2-1 gives the full variable domain: GAGVSQTPSNKVTEKGKYVELRCDPISGHTALYWYRQSLGQGPEFLIYFQGTGAADDSGLPNDRFFAVRPEGSVSTLKIQRTERGDSAVYLCASSSSGYNEQFFGPGTRLTVL.

V usage is TRBV9 and J usage is TRBJ2-5, with D unclear. Looked up from germline, CDR1 is SGDLS and CDR2 is YYNGEE. There are 14 residues in the CDR3. Trimming left V 3 bases short and J 3 bases short, with 12 bases between. The CDR3 reads CASSGPTYKETQYF. CDR3 DNA sequence: TGTGCCAGCAGCGGACCTACGTACAAAGAGACCCAGTACTTC.

The chain recombines TRBV7-2 with TRBJ2-7; D is undetermined. The germline V and J ends were trimmed by 6 bases and 6 bases, with 15 bases remaining between them. This CDR3 is built from 13 residues. Germline lookup yields CDR1 SGHTA and CDR2 FQGNSA. Written as DNA, the CDR3 is TGTGCCAGCAGGGTTGCAGGCCTCAGCGAGCAGTACTTC. As protein: CASRVAGLSEQYF.

The chain employs TRBV9 and TRBJ1-2; D might be TRBD1 (5 bases). The V end was cut by 3 bases, the J end by 2 bases, with 11 bases between. Per germline, CDR1 SGDLS and CDR2 YYNGEE. The CDR3 runs 14 residues. The CDR3 nucleotides read TGTGCCAGCAGCGAAGGGGTGGAGAACTATGGCTACACCTTC. The encoded protein is CASSEGVENYGYTF.

The V and J genes are TRBV29-1 and TRBJ2-2; no firm D call. Germline CDR1 and CDR2: SQVTM and ANQGSEA. Trimming left V 6 bases short and J 4 bases short, with 6 bases between. The CDR3 length is 11 residues. In DNA form, the CDR3 reads TGCAGCGTCTCGACCACCGGGGAGCTGTTTTTT. It translates to CSVSTTGELFF.

V gene TRBV5-5 combines with J gene TRBJ1-1, with TRBD1 matching 7 bases. Per germline, CDR1 SGHKS and CDR2 YYEKEE (reference sequence). Germline trimming cut 2 bases from V and 3 bases from J; bases unmatched to any gene: 4. The CDR3 has 14 amino acids. CDR3 sequence (DNA): TGTGCCAGCAGCTTCCAGGGGGGGTACACTGAAGCTTTCTTT. This encodes CASSFQGGYTEAFF.

The chain has TRBV30 and TRBJ1-4, with 7 bases identical to TRBD1. V was pared by 3 bases and J by 0 bases, with 4 bases of the junction left unmatched. CDR3 length: 15 residues. Looked up from germline, CDR1 is GTSNPN and CDR2 is SVGIG (reference sequence). CDR3 sequence reads: CAWRDRLATNEKLFF. For the CDR3, the DNA is TGTGCCTGGAGGGACAGGCTTGCAACTAATGAAAAACTGTTTTTT.

The CDR3 spells CASSQGTLRTDTQYF. The CDR3 DNA reads TGTGCCAGCAGCCAAGGGACACTTCGCACAGATACGCAGTATTTT. The chain uses TRBV4-2 and TRBJ2-3, with a possible D match to TRBD1 (5 bases). Germline CDR1 and CDR2: LGHNA and YNFKEQ. V lost 1 base to trimming and J lost 1 base, with 9 bases between them. This CDR3 has 15 amino acids.

The chain couples TRBV27 to TRBJ1-2; D possibly corresponds to TRBD1 (5 bases). CDR3 length: 13 amino acids. Germline CDR1 MNHEY, CDR2 SMNVEV (reference sequence). V was cut by 6 bases and J by 3 bases, with 11 bases left in between. CDR3 DNA sequence: TGTGCCAGCAGCCGGCTGGGGGACTATGGCTACACCTTC. This sequence encodes CASSRLGDYGYTF.

V gene TRBV7-3 combines with J gene TRBJ1-1, with D possibly TRBD1 on 5 matching bases. With 5 bases removed from V and 4 bases from J, the gap between germline ends came to 20 bases. The CDR3 length is 16 residues. Looked up from germline, CDR1 is SGHTA and CDR2 is FQGTGA. The chain's CDR3 is CASSGWGVTGPTEAFF. DNA for the CDR3: TGTGCCAGCAGCGGGTGGGGGGTAACGGGCCCCACTGAAGCTTTCTTT.

The CDR3 region has the DNA TGTGCCAGCAGCTTTGGGGGATTCTCTGGAAACACCATATATTTT. Its translation: CASSFGGFSGNTIYF. This sequence joins TRBV5-4 and TRBJ1-3; possible D gene TRBD1, 5 bases. Germline values: CDR1 SGHNT, CDR2 YYREEE (reference sequence). The CDR3 loop spans 15 amino acids. V gave up 2 bases and J gave up 0 bases, with 9 bases separating them.

The rearrangement uses TRBV4-1 and TRBJ2-7, with D unresolved. Looked up from germline, CDR1 is MGHRA and CDR2 is YSYEKL. The V and J ends lost 2 bases and 0 bases respectively, with 5 bases between them. The CDR3 is 13 amino acids. Here the CDR3 reads CASSQLTSYEQYF. The CDR3 nucleotides read TGCGCCAGCAGCCAACTTACCTCCTACGAGCAGTACTTC.

The chain has TRBV19 and TRBJ2-7, with 7 positions matching TRBD1. The CDR3 consists of 14 residues. Germline values: CDR1 LNHDA, CDR2 SQIVND (reference sequence). Trimming at V came to 5 bases and at J to 2 bases, leaving 6 bases not matched to a gene. CDR3 DNA sequence: TGTGCCAGTAGTCTCTTGACAGGGCCCTACGAGCAGTACTTC. Its protein product is CASSLLTGPYEQYF.

This clone was picked up a small number of times. The chain employs TRBV7-9 and TRBJ2-7; perhaps TRBD1 as D (5 bases). Germline loops: CDR1 SEHNR, CDR2 FQNEAQ (reference sequence). V lost 3 bases and J 2 bases, leaving 8 bases between the germline ends. The CDR3 contains 13 residues. This CDR3 is CASSLDKTYEQYF. The CDR3 bases are TGTGCCAGCAGCTTGGACAAGACCTACGAGCAGTACTTC.

The CDR3 nucleotides read TGCGCCAGCAAAACGGGGGAAAGGGGCGGTACGCAGTATTTT. Translating it yields CASKTGERGGTQYF. The rearrangement joins TRBV10-2 to TRBJ2-3; D may be TRBD2 (6 bases). The germline V gene has CDR1 WSHSY and CDR2 SAAADI. Trimming removed 7 bases at V and 8 bases at J, with 19 bases between. This CDR3 is 14 amino acids long.

The J gene is TRBJ2-2, the V gene TRBV24-1; D uncertain. Per germline, CDR1 KGHDR and CDR2 SFDVKD. The CDR3 consists of 14 residues. V lost 5 bases and J 3 bases, leaving 9 bases between the germline ends. The DNA for the CDR3 is TGTGCCACCAGTGTAGGGTCGGACACCGGGGAGCTGTTTTTT. It is translated as CATSVGSDTGELFF.

The rearrangement uses TRBV6-1 and TRBJ1-1, with TRBD1 matching 8 bases. CDR1 MNHNS and CDR2 SASEGT come from the germline V gene. The CDR3 is 17 amino acids. With 0 bases clipped from V and 5 bases from J, the junction kept 11 bases outside the gene matches. This chain's CDR3 is CASSEAGAGGLGTEAFF. As DNA, the CDR3 is TGTGCCAGCAGTGAAGCTGGGGCAGGGGGCTTGGGGACTGAAGCTTTCTTT.

This clone was picked up one time. V is TRBV5-6 and J is TRBJ2-5; unclear D gene. V dropped 0 bases and J dropped 5 bases, with 5 bases sitting between them. The CDR3 loop spans 12 amino acids. The germline gives CDR1 SGHDT, CDR2 YYEEEE. The CDR3 loop reads CASSLAGETQYF. The DNA of the CDR3 is TGTGCCAGCAGCTTGGCTGGTGAGACCCAGTACTTC.

The chain employs TRBV4-1 and TRBJ1-2; possible D gene TRBD1, 5 bases. The CDR3 is 14 residues long. V lost 4 bases to trimming and J lost 2 bases, with 11 bases between them. Germline CDR1 MGHRA, CDR2 YSYEKL. This chain's CDR3 is CASSPVGENYGYTF. The DNA of the CDR3 is TGCGCCAGCAGCCCAGTGGGGGAAAACTATGGCTACACCTTC.

CDR3 in DNA: TGTGCCACCAGCAGAGATCGCCAGATTATCAATCAGCCCCAGCATTTT. This sequence encodes CATSRDRQIINQPQHF. The genes are TRBV15 and TRBJ1-5; D is ambiguous. CDR1 and CDR2 from the germline V gene are LNHNV and YYDKDF (reference sequence). The CDR3 totals 16 residues. V gave up 0 bases and J gave up 3 bases, with 12 bases separating them.